This T cell receptor (beta chain) was retrieved from a study of blood T cell repertoires in COVID-19. Study at large: The cDNA or gDNA used as material had been derived from T cells, B-cell-depleted T cells, or PBMCs.

Here immunoSEQ multiplex PCR was the method, and the copy in TCRdb shows in-frame clones only, minus some. The top ten clones hold 4% to 4.5% of a sample with 200,000 to 300,000 clones, around four fifths of them seen once. Germline loops: CDR1 SGHKS, CDR2 YYEKEE (reference sequence). This CDR3 contains 14 residues. The ends lost 3 bases at V and 5 bases at J; junction bases unmatched: 3. Source material: peripheral blood. The sequence was obtained from a man between 45 and 60 years old with acute or convalescent COVID-19. This chain links TRBV5-5 with TRBJ2-7; the match to TRBD2 covers 12 bases. Here the CDR3 reads CASSSSGGADEQYF. Written as DNA, the CDR3 is TGTGCCAGCAGCTCTAGCGGGGGGGCGGACGAGCAGTACTTC.